This T cell receptor (beta chain) was sequenced in a study of shared clonotypes between healthy human individuals. Study-level findings and limits: As a rule, naive subsets had a larger estimated richness than memory subsets.

Naive CD8 isolation took CD45RO-negative cells positively selected for CCR7 and excluded terminally differentiated effector memory CD45RA+ cells. A note on this clone: Its antigen is unidentified.

DNA at roughly 0.2 ug, roughly 30,000 T cell genomes, went into sorted-subset replicate PCRs. Assay used: immunoSEQ multiplex PCR; TCRdb lists only in-frame clones, some missing. The table lists about 2 million clones, just under 95% of them singletons. The sequenced sample was naive CD8+ T cells sorted from blood. This sequence was found in a man younger than 30 in good health.

CDR3 sequence: CASSSSKEDILYEQYF. CDR3 nucleotides: TGTGCCAGCAGTTCTTCTAAAGAGGACATCCTCTACGAGCAGTACTTC. The chain couples TRBV28 to TRBJ2-7; possibly TRBD1 for D (5 bases). This CDR3 is built from 16 residues. V gave up 4 bases and J gave up 3 bases, with 19 bases separating them. Germline V CDR1 and CDR2: MDHEN, SYDVKM.